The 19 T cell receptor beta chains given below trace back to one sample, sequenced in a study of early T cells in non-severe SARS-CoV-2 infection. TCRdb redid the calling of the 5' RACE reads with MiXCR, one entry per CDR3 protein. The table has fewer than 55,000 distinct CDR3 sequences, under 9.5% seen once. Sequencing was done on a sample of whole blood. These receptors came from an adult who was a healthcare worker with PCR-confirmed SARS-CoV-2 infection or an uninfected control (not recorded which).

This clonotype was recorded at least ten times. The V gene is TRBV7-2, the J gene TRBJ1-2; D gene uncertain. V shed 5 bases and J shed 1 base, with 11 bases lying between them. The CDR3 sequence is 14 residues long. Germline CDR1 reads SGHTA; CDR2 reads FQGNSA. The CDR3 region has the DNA TGTGCCAGCAGCCCAGACGCGCGTAACTATGGCTACACCTTC. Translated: CASSPDARNYGYTF.

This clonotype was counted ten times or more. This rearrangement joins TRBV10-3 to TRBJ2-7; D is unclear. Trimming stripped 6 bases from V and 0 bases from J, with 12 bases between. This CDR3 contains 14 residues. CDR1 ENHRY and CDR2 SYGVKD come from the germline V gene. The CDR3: CAISALRSSYEQYF. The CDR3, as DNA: TGTGCCATCAGCGCATTAAGGAGCTCCTACGAGCAGTACTTC.

The CDR3 DNA is TGCGCCAGCAGCTTGGAGCCGGGGGGTTTCTACGAGCAGTACTTC. Amino acids: CASSLEPGGFYEQYF. This sequence joins TRBV5-1 and TRBJ2-7; 7 bases map to TRBD2. V was clipped by 0 bases and J by 3 bases; unmatched bases: 6. The CDR3 length is 15 residues. Germline loops: CDR1 SGHRS, CDR2 YFSETQ.

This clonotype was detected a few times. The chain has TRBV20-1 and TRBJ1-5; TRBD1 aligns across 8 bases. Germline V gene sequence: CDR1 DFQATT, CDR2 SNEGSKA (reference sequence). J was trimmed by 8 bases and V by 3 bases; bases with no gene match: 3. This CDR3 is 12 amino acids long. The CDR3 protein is CSASSGGKPQHF. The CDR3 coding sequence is TGCAGTGCTAGCTCAGGGGGCAAGCCCCAGCATTTT.

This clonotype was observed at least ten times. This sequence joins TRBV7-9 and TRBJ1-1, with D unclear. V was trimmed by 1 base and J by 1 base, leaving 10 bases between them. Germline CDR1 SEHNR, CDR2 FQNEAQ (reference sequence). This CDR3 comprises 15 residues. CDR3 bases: TGTGCCAGCAGCTTAGGCACTTGGGGGAACACTGAAGCTTTCTTT. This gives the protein CASSLGTWGNTEAFF.

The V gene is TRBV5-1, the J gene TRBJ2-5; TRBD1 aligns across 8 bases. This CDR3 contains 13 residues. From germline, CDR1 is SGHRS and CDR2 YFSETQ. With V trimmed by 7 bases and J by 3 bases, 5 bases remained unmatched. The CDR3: CASQGQAEETQYF. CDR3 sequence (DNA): TGCGCCAGCCAGGGACAGGCTGAAGAGACCCAGTACTTC.

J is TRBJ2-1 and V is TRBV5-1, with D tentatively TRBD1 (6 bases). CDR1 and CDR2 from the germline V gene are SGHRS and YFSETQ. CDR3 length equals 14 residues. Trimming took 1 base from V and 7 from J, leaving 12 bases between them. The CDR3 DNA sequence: TGCGCCAGCAGCTTGAGGGACAACTGGAATGAGCAGTTCTTC. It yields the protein CASSLRDNWNEQFF.

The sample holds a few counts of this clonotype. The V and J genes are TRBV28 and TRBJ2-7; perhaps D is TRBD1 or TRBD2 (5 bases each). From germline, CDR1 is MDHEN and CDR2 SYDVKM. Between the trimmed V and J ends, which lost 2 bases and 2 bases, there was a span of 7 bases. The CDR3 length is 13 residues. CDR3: CASSLVGPYEQYF. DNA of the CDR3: TGTGCCAGCAGTTTAGTGGGACCCTACGAGCAGTACTTC.

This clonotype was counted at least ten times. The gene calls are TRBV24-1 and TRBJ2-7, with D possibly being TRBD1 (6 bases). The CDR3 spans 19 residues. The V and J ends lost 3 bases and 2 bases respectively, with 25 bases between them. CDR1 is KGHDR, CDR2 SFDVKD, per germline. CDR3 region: CATSDNKFKQGTTAYEQYF. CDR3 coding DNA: TGTGCCACCAGTGATAACAAATTCAAACAGGGTACAACAGCCTACGAGCAGTACTTC.

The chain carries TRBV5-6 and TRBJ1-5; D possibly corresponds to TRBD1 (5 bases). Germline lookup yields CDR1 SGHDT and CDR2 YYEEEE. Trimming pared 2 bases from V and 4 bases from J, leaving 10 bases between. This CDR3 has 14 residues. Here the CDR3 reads CASSFGDVNQPQHF. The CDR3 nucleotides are TGTGCCAGCAGCTTCGGGGACGTAAATCAGCCCCAGCATTTT.

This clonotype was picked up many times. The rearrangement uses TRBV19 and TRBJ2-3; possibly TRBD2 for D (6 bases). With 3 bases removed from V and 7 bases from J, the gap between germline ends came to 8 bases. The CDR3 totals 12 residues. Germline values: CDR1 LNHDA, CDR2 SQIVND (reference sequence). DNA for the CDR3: TGTGCCAGTAGTATGCGGGACCATACGCAGTATTTT. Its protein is CASSMRDHTQYF. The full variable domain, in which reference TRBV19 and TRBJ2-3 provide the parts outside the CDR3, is DGGITQSPKYLFRKEGQNVTLSCEQNLNHDAMYWYRQDPGQGLRLIYYSQIVNDFQKGDIAEGYSVSREKKESFPLTVTSAQKNPTAFYLCASSMRDHTQYFGPGTRLTVL.

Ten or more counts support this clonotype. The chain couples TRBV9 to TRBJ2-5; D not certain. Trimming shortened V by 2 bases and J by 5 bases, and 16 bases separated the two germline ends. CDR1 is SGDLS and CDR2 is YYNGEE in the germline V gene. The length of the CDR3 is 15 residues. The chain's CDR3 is CASSVFSTLGETQYF. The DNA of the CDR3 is TGTGCCAGCAGCGTCTTTTCGACGCTCGGCGAGACCCAGTACTTC.

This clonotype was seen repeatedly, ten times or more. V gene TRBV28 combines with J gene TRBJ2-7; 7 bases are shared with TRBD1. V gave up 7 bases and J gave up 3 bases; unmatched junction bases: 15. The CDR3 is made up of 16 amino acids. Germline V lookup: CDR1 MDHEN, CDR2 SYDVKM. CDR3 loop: CASTYTGVSSGYEQYF. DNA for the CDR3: TGTGCCAGCACTTACACAGGGGTTTCGTCTGGCTACGAGCAGTACTTC.

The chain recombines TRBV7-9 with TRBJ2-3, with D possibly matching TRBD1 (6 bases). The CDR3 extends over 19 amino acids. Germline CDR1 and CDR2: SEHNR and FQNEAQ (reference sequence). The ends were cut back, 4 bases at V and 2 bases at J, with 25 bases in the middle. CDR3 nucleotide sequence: TGTGCCAGCAGCTCCACAACTGAGGGGGTTGCACCGACCACAGATACGCAGTATTTT. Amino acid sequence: CASSSTTEGVAPTTDTQYF.

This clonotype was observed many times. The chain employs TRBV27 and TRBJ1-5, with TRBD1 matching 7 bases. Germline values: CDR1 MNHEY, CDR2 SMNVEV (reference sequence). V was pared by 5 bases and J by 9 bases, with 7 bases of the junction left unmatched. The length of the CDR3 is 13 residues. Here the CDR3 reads CASSGTGDMPQHF. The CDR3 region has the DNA TGTGCCAGCAGTGGAACAGGGGACATGCCCCAGCATTTT.

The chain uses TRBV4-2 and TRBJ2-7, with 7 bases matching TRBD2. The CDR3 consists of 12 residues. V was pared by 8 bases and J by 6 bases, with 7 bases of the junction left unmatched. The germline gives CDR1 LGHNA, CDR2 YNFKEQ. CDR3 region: CASLGEGIEQYF. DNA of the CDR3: TGTGCCAGCCTGGGGGAGGGAATCGAGCAGTACTTC.

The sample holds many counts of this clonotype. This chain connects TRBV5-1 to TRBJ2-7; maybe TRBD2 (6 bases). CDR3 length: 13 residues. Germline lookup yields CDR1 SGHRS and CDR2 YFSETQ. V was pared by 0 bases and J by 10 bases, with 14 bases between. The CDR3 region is CASSLEAEGYQYF. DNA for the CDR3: TGCGCCAGCAGCTTGGAGGCGGAGGGCTATCAGTACTTC.

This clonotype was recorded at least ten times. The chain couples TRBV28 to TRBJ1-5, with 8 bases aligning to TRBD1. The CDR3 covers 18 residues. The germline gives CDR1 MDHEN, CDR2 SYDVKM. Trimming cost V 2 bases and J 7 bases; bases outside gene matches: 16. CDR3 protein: CASSLESVGQGAAQPQHF. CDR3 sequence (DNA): TGTGCCAGCAGTTTAGAGTCTGTAGGACAGGGAGCGGCCCAGCCCCAGCATTTT.

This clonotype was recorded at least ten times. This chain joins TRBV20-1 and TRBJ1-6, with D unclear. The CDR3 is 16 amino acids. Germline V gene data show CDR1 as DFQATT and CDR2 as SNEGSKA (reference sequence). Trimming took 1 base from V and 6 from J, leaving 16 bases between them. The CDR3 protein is CSARASRESRNSPLHF. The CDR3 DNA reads TGCAGTGCTAGAGCATCCCGGGAGTCTCGTAATTCACCCCTCCACTTT.